A selection of T cell receptor beta chains follows, all from one sample in a study of T-cell reconstitution after alpha-beta-depleted transplantation in children. Via MiXCR, TCRdb re-called the PCR reads, giving one row per CDR3 protein. This sample carries a few hundred thousand distinct CDR3 sequences, about 8.8% of them seen once, and the ten largest clones take less than 6%. Sequencing used PBMCs from the stem cell graft donor, obtained from the stem cell graft. Every receptor here comes from a human donor who donated a stem cell graft to a child with SCID. Both conserved end residues are part of each CDR3. Where a row states a size, it is once, few, many or the class of an expanded clone; other rows omit it.

size,V,length,J,CDR3
many,TRBV5-1,15,TRBJ2-1,CASSLASGGADKQFF
many,TRBV6-5,16,TRBJ1-1,CASSYVYIGGNTEAFF
many,TRBV5-1,13,TRBJ2-7,CASSRDGLYEQYF
many,TRBV20-1,15,TRBJ2-2,CSARWAGRVTGELFF
many,TRBV7-2,13,TRBJ1-5,CASSFLDNQPQHF
many,TRBV20-1,13,TRBJ1-1,CSAPDGGSTEAFF
many,TRBV7-9,14,TRBJ2-1,CASSFDLSYNEQFF
many,TRBV20-1,11,TRBJ2-5,CSAGAEETQYF
many,TRBV5-1,16,TRBJ2-3,CASSLEGPGRTDTQYF
many,TRBV5-1,14,TRBJ2-2,CASSGTDNTGELFF
many,TRBV7-6,14,TRBJ1-3,CASSSGWAENTIYF
.,TRBV3-1,16,TRBJ2-7,CASSQDRVSETYEQYF
once,TRBV4-2,15,TRBJ1-6,CASSQDPSNFKPLHF
many,TRBV5-1,17,TRBJ2-3,CASSSWTSGPRTDTQYF
many,TRBV18,16,TRBJ1-2,CASSPQDRATNYGYTF
few,TRBV5-1,14,TRBJ1-6,CASSSEGHGSPLHF
many,TRBV5-1,15,TRBJ2-2,CASSEGTVNTGELFF
many,TRBV20-1,12,TRBJ1-1,CSAPKENTEAFF
few,TRBV7-6,14,TRBJ2-3,CASSPAQRTDTQYF
many,TRBV5-1,14,TRBJ2-3,CASSPDGHTDTQYF
many,TRBV18,16,TRBJ1-1,CASSPSLDRVGTEAFF
many,TRBV7-2,17,TRBJ1-1,CASSLGLTQGRYPEAFF
.,TRBV9,14,TRBJ2-3,CASSVEGARDTQYF
many,TRBV27,12,TRBJ1-2,CASSTHRGGYTF
many,TRBV7-9,18,TRBJ2-5,CASSSIMDGTHGGETQYF
many,TRBV20-1,13,TRBJ1-1,CSATGEQNTEAFF
.,TRBV6-2/TRBV6-3,13,TRBJ2-7,CASRPPASYEQYF
.,TRBV4-2,16,TRBJ2-3,CASSQARRGRPDTQYF
many,TRBV7-3,14,TRBJ2-1,CASSPGRWSNEQFF
many,TRBV12-3/TRBV12-4,13,TRBJ2-7,CASSRQTAYEQYF
.,TRBV5-1,17,TRBJ2-3,CASSLGTSGGPTDTQYF
many,TRBV20-1,13,TRBJ1-2,CSATRTGQDGYTF
medium-sized,TRBV5-1,13,TRBJ2-5,CASSLDQQETQYF
few,TRBV3-1,15,TRBJ1-2,CASSQTAIEDYGYTF
many,TRBV28,15,TRBJ1-2,CASSLTTGTIYGYTF
many,TRBV10-3,16,TRBJ2-5,CAISESNSNPRETQYF
many,TRBV6-2/TRBV6-3,14,TRBJ2-3,CASSLSRTADTQYF
many,TRBV7-2,15,TRBJ1-1,CASSLLAPPDTEAFF
many,TRBV28,15,TRBJ1-5,CASSIIQGSNQPQHF
many,TRBV29-1,13,TRBJ2-2,CSVVGKNTGELFF
few,TRBV6-5,14,TRBJ2-7,CASSYSTEVGEQYF
many,TRBV12-3/TRBV12-4,15,TRBJ1-1,CASSLALLSNTEAFF
many,TRBV4-1,18,TRBJ2-3,CASSQILRGGYGPDTQYF
many,TRBV5-1,16,TRBJ2-3,CASSLPGAAGSDTQYF
few,TRBV21-1,15,TRBJ1-2,CASSNSPGRGYGYTF
many,TRBV6-2/TRBV6-3,15,TRBJ2-5,CASSQRGWVLETQYF
many,TRBV5-1,13,TRBJ1-1,CASTSGPGTEAFF
many,TRBV20-1,13,TRBJ1-5,CSARSGVHQPQHF
many,TRBV20-1,17,TRBJ1-2,CSAREPHEGIRFYGYTF
many,TRBV6-1,13,TRBJ1-2,CASSDRGNYGYTF
.,TRBV7-9,14,TRBJ2-7,CASTHAGGTYEQYF
many,TRBV5-1,15,TRBJ2-5,CASSLALMSQETQYF
.,TRBV4-1,17,TRBJ1-5,CASSPGTFRDSNQPQHF
many,TRBV5-5,16,TRBJ2-3,CASSLGPRRGEDTQYF
many,TRBV15,16,TRBJ2-1,CATSRDVTRAYNEQFF
many,TRBV28,15,TRBJ2-2,CASSFGDRGTGELFF
many,TRBV20-1,15,TRBJ1-5,CSASDRDGGNQPQHF
.,TRBV6-1,14,TRBJ1-1,CASSTIQGAIEAFF